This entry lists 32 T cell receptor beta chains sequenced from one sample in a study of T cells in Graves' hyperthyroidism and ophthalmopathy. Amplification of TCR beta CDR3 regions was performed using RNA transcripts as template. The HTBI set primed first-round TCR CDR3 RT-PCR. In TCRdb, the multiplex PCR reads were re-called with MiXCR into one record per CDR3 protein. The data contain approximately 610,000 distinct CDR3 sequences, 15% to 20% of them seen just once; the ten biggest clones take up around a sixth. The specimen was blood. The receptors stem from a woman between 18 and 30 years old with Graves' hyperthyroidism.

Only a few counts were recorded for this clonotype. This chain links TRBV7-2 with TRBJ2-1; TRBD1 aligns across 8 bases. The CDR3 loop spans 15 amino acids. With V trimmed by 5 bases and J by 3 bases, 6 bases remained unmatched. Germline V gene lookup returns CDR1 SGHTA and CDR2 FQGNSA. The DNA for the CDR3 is TGTGCCAGCAGCCCCCAGGGGGCGGGCTACAATGAGCAGTTCTTC. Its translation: CASSPQGAGYNEQFF.

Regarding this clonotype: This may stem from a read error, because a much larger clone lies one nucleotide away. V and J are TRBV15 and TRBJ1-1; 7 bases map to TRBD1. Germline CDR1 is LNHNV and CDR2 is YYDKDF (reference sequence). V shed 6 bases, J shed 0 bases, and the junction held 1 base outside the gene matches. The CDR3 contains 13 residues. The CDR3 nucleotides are TGTGCCACCAGTGACAGGGTGAACACTGAAGCTTTCTTT. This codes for CATSDRVNTEAFF.

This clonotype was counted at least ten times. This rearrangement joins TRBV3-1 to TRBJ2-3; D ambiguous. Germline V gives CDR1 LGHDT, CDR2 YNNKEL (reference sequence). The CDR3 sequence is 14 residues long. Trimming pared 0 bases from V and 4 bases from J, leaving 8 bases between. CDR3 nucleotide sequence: TGTGCCAGCAGCCAAGATTCTTTCGCAGATACGCAGTATTTT. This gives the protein CASSQDSFADTQYF.

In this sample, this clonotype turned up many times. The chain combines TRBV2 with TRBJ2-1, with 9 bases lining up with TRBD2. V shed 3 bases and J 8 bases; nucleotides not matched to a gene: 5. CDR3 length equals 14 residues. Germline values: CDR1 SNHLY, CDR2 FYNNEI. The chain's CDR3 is CASSDSGGTDEQFF. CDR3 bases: TGTGCCAGCAGTGACAGCGGGGGGACTGATGAGCAGTTCTTC. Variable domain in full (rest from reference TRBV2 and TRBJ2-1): EPEVTQTPSHQVTQMGQEVILRCVPISNHLYFYWYRQILGQKVEFLVSFYNNEISEKSEIFDDQFSVERPDGSNFTLKIRSTKLEDSAMYFCASSDSGGTDEQFFGPGTRLTVL.

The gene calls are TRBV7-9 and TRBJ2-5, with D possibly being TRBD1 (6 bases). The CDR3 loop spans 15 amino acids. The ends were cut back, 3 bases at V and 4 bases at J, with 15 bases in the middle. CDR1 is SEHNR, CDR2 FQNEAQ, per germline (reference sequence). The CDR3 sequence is CASSLEQGGRETQYF. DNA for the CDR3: TGTGCCAGCAGCTTGGAACAGGGTGGTAGAGAGACCCAGTACTTC.

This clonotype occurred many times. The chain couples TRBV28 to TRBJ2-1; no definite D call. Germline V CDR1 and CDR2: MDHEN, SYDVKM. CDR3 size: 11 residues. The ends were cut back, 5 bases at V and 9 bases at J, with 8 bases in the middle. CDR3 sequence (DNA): TGTGCCAGCAGTATATCGGGTGAGCAGTTCTTC. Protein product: CASSISGEQFF.

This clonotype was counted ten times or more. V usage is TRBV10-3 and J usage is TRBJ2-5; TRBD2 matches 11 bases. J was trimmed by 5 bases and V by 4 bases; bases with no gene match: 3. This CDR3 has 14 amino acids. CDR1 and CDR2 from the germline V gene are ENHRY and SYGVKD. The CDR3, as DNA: TGTGCCATCAGTGCCCGGACTAGCGGGGAGACCCAGTACTTC. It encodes CAISARTSGETQYF.

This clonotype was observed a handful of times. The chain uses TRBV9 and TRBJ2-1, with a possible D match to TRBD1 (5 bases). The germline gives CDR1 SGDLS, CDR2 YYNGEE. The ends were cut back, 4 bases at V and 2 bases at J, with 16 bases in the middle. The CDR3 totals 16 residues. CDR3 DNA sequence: TGTGCCAGCAGCCCCAGCGTATCACAGGCCTACAATGAGCAGTTCTTC. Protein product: CASSPSVSQAYNEQFF. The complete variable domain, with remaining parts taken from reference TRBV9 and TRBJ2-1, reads DSGVTQTPKHLITATGQRVTLRCSPRSGDLSVYWYQQSLDQGLQFLIQYYNGEERAKGNILERFSAQQFPDLHSELNLSSLELGDSALYFCASSPSVSQAYNEQFFGPGTRLTVL.

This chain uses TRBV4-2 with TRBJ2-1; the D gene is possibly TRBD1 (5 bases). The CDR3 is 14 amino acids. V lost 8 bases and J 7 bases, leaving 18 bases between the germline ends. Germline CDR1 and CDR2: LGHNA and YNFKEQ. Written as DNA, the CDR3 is TGTGCCAGCCAAGCACTCAGGGATGGGAATGAGCAGTTCTTC. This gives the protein CASQALRDGNEQFF.

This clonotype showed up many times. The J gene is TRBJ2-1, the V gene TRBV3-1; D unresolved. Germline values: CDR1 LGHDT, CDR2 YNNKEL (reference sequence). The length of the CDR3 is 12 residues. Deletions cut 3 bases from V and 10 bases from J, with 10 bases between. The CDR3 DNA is TGTGCCAGCAGCCATAAGGGTCGCGAGCAGTTCTTC. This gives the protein CASSHKGREQFF.

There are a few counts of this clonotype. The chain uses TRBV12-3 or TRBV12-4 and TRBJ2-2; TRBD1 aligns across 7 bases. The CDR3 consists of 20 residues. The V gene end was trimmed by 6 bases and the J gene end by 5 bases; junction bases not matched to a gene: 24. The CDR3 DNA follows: TGTGCCAGCAGGGGAAGACAGGGTACTACGATTCCAACACGAACCGGGGAGCTGTTTTTT. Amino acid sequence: CASRGRQGTTIPTRTGELFF.

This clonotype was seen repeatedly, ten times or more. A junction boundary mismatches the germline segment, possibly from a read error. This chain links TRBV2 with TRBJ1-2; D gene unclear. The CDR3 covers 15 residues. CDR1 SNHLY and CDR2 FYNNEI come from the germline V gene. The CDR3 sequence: CASREGLSRGYGYTF. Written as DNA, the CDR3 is TGTGCCAGCAGGGAAGGACTCTCAAGAGGGTATGGCTACACCTTC.

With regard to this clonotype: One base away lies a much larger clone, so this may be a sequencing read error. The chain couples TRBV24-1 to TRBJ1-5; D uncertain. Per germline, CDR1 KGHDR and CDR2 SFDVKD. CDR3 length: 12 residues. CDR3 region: CAISDQLTPQHF. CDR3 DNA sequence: TGTGCCATCAGTGATCAGCTTACGCCCCAGCATTTT.

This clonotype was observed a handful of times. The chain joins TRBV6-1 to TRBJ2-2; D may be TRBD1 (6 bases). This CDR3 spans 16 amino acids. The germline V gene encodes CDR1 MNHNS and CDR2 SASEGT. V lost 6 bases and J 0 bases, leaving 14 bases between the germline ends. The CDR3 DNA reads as TGTGCCAGCAGGGATACGGGACAAACGAACACCGGGGAGCTGTTTTTT. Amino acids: CASRDTGQTNTGELFF.

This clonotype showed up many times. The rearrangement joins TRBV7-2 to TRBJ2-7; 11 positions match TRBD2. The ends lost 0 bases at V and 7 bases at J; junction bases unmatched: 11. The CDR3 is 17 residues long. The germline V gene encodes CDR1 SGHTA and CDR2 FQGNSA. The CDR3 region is CASSLASGGADVREQYF. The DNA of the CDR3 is TGTGCCAGCAGCTTAGCTAGCGGGGGGGCCGACGTGAGGGAGCAGTACTTC.

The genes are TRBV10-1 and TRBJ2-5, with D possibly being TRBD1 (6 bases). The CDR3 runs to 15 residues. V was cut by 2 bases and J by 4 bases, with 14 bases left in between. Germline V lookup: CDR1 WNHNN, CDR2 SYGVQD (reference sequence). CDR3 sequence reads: CASSEGAGAGETQYF. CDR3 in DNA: TGCGCCAGCAGTGAGGGGGCAGGGGCAGGAGAGACCCAGTACTTC.

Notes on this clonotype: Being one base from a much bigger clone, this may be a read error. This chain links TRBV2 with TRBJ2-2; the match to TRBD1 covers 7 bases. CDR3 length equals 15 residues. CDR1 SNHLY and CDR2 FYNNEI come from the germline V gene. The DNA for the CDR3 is TGTGTCAGCAGTCAACGACAGGGACGAGCCGGGGAGCTGTTTTTT. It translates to CVSSQRQGRAGELFF.

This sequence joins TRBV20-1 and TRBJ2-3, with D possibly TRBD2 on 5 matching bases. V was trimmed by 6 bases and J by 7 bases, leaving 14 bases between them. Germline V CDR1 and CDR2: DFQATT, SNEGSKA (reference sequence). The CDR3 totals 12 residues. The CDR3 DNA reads TGCAGTGCGGAGGCCCCTCCACATACGCAGTATTTT. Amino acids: CSAEAPPHTQYF.

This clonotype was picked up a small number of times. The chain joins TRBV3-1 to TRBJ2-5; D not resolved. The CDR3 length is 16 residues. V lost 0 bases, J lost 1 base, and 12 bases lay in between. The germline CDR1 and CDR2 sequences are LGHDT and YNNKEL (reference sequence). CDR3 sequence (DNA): TGTGCCAGCAGCCAAGAGAGTGTTCTTAGCCAAGAGACCCAGTACTTC. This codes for CASSQESVLSQETQYF.

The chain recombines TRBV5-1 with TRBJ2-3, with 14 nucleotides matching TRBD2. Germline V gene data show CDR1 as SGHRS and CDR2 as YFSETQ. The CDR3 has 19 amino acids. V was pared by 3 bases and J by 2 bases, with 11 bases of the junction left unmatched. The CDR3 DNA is TGCGCCAGCAGCTCCCCGCCGGGACTAGCGGGAGAGGTCACAGATACGCAGTATTTT. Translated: CASSSPPGLAGEVTDTQYF.

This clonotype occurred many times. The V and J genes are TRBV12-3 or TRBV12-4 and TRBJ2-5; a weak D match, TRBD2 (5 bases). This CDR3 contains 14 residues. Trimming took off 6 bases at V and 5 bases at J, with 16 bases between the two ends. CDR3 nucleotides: TGTGCCAGCAGCCCTCGGCTAGCACGGGAGACCCAGTACTTC. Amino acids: CASSPRLARETQYF.

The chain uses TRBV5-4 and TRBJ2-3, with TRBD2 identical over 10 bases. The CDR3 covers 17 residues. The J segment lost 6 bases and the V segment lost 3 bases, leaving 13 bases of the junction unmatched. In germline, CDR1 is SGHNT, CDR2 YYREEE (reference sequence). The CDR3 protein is CASSSTLAGGPGDTQYF. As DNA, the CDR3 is TGTGCCAGCAGCTCGACTTTAGCGGGGGGTCCGGGGGATACGCAGTATTTT.

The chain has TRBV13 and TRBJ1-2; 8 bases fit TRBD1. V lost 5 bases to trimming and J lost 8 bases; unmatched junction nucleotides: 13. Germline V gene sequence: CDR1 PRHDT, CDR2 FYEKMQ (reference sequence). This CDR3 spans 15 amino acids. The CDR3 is CASSGTGTGSRGYTF. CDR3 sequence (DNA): TGTGCCAGCAGCGGGACCGGGACAGGCTCCAGGGGCTACACCTTC.

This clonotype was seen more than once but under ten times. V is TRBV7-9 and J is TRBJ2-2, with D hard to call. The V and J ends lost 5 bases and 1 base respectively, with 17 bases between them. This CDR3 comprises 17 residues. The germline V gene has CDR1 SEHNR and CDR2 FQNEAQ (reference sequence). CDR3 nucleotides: TGTGCCAGCAGCCCCAAAGGTAGCTGGGGGAACACCGGGGAGCTGTTTTTT. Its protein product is CASSPKGSWGNTGELFF. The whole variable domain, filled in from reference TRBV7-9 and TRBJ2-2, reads DTGVSQNPRHKITKRGQNVTFRCDPISEHNRLYWYRQTLGQGPEFLTYFQNEAQLEKSRLLSDRFSAERPKGSFSTLEIQRTEQGDSAMYLCASSPKGSWGNTGELFFGEGSRLTVL.

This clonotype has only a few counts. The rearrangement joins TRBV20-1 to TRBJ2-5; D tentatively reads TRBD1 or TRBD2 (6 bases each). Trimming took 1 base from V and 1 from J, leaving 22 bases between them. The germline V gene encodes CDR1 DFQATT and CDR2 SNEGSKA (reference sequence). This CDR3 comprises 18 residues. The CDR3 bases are TGCAGTGCTAGAGGAGGTCGGGGGTGGAGGGGGGCCCAAGAGACCCAGTACTTC. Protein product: CSARGGRGWRGAQETQYF.

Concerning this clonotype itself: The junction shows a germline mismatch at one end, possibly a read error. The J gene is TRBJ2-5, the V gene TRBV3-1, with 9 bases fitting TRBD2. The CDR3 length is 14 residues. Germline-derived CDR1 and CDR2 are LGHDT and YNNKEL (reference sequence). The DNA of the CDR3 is TGTGCCAGCAGCCAAGATATTAGGACTAGCGTCCCTCACTTC. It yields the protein CASSQDIRTSVPHF.

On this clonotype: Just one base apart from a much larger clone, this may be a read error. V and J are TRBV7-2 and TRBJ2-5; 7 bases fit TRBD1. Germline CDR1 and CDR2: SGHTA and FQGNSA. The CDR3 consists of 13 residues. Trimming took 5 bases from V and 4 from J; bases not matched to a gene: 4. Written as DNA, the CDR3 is TGTGCCAGCAGCCGGGGACAGAGAGAGACCCAGTACTTC. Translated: CASSRGQRETQYF. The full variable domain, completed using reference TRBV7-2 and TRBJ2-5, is GAGVSQSPSNKVTEKGKDVELRCDPISGHTALYWYRQSLGQGLEFLIYFQGNSAPDKSGLPSDRFSAERTGGSVSTLTIQRTQQEDSAVYLCASSRGQRETQYFGPGTRLLVL.

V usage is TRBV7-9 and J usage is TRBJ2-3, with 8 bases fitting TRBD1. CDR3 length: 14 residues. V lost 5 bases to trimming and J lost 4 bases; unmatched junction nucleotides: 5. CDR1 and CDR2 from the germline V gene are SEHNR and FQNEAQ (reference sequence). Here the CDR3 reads CASSKDRVSDTQYF. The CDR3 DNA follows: TGTGCCAGCAGCAAGGACAGGGTATCAGATACGCAGTATTTT. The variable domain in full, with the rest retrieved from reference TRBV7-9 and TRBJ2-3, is DTGVSQNPRHKITKRGQNVTFRCDPISEHNRLYWYRQTLGQGPEFLTYFQNEAQLEKSRLLSDRFSAERPKGSFSTLEIQRTEQGDSAMYLCASSKDRVSDTQYFGPGTRLTVL.

Here the CDR3 reads CASSFSGSQNNEQFF. The DNA for the CDR3 is TGTGCCAGCAGTTTTAGCGGGAGTCAAAACAATGAGCAGTTCTTC. The chain employs TRBV6-2 or TRBV6-3 and TRBJ2-1; 9 nucleotides match TRBD2. The CDR3 runs to 15 residues. Germline V gene sequence: CDR1 MNHEY, CDR2 SVGEGT. The ends lost 4 bases at V and 5 bases at J; junction bases unmatched: 6.

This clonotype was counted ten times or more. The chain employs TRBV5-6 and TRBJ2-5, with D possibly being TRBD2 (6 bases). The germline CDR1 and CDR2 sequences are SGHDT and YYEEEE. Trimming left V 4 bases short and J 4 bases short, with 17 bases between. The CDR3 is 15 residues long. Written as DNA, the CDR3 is TGTGCCAGCAGCCAACGAAACATGGGGGGAGAGACCCAGTACTTC. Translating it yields CASSQRNMGGETQYF.

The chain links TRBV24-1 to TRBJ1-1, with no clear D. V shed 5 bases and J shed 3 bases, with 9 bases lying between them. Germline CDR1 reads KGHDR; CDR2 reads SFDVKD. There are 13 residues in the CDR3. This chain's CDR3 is CATSAGGYTEAFF. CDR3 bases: TGTGCCACCAGTGCAGGCGGTTACACTGAAGCTTTCTTT.

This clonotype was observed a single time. CDR3 nucleotide sequence: TGTGCCAGCAGCCAAGATGGGGGCCGGGTACCCCTCCACTTT. Its protein is CASSQDGGRVPLHF. The chain links TRBV3-1 to TRBJ1-6; D perhaps matches TRBD1 (6 bases). This CDR3 spans 14 amino acids. The V gene's germline CDR1 is LGHDT and CDR2 YNNKEL (reference sequence). V was trimmed by 0 bases and J by 12 bases, leaving 12 bases between them.